These T cell receptor beta chains were read from a single sample in a study of blood T cell repertoires in COVID-19. Libraries were prepared by immunoSEQ multiplex PCR; TCRdb keeps only in-frame clonotypes and omits some of them. The sample has about 73,000 clones, roughly four fifths seen once; the top ten hold approximately 2.5%. Sequenced material: peripheral blood. All receptors come from a man in his sixties or seventies with COVID-19, enrolled during active disease. Each CDR3 is given with its conserved first and last residue. D genes are given only for firm matches. Some rows mark clone size as missing; the rest say once, few, many or name a class of expanded clone.

size	V	D	length	J	DNA	CDR3
.	TRBV5-1	.	16	TRBJ2-3	TGCGCCAGCAGCTTGAGTGGTGGGGCAAACACAGATACGCAGTATTTT	CASSLSGGANTDTQYF
.	TRBV5-6	.	14	TRBJ1-1	TGTGCCAGCAGCTTGGATTATCGGAACACTGAAGCTTTCTTT	CASSLDYRNTEAFF
.	TRBV9	.	16	TRBJ1-6	TGTGCCAGCAGCGTATCGGGAGTGTGGGGTAATTCACCCCTCCACTTT	CASSVSGVWGNSPLHF
.	TRBV7-7	TRBD2	14	TRBJ2-1	TGTGCTAGCAGCTTAAGCGGGGCGACCAATGAGCAGTTCTTC	CASSLSGATNEQFF
.	TRBV7-2	TRBD1	14	TRBJ1-3	TGTGCCAGCAGTGGGACAGGCTCTGGAAACACCATATATTTT	CASSGTGSGNTIYF
.	TRBV29-1	.	15	TRBJ2-2	TGCAGCGTTCGTACAGGGTTGGCGAACACCGGGGAGCTGTTTTTT	CSVRTGLANTGELFF
once	TRBV5-1	.	15	TRBJ1-2	TGCGCCAGCAGCTTTAGTACTATAAATAACTATGGCTACACCTTC	CASSFSTINNYGYTF
.	TRBV5-4	TRBD2	14	TRBJ2-3	TGTGCCGGGGGACTAGCGGGAGGCACAGATACGCAGTATTTT	CAGGLAGGTDTQYF
.	TRBV5-1	TRBD2	16	TRBJ2-2	TGCGCCAGCAGCTTGGCGGCTAGCGGGAACACCGGGGAGCTGTTTTTT	CASSLAASGNTGELFF
.	TRBV11-3	.	13	TRBJ1-3	TGTGCCAGCAGCTCCGCGACAGGAAACACCATATATTTT	CASSSATGNTIYF
.	TRBV7-2	TRBD1	15	TRBJ1-4	TGTGCCAGCAGCCCCCGACAGGGGAGTAATGAAAAACTGTTTTTT	CASSPRQGSNEKLFF
.	TRBV5-4	.	13	TRBJ1-2	TGTGCCAGCAGCTTGGATGAGGGCTATGGCTACACCTTC	CASSLDEGYGYTF
.	TRBV30	.	14	TRBJ2-7	TGTGCCTGGAGTGTAGGCGACAGGATTTACGAGCAGTACTTC	CAWSVGDRIYEQYF